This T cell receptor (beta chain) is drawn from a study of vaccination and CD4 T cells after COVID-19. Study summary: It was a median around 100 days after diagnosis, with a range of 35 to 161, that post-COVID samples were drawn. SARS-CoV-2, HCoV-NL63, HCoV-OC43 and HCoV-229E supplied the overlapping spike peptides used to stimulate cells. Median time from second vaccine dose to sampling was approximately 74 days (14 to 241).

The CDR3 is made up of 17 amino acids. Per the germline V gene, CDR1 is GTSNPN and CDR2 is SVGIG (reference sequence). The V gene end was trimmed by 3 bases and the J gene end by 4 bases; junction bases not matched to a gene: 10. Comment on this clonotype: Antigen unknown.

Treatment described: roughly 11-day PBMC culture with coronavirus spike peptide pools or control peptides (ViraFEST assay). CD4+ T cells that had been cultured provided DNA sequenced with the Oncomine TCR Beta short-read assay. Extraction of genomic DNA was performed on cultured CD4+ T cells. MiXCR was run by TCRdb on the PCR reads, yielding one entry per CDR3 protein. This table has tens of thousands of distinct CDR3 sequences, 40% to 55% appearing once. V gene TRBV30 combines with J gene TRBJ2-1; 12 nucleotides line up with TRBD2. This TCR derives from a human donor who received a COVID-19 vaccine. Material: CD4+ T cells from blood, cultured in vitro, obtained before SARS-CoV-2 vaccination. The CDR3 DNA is TGTGCCTGGAGCCAAAGGCCTAGCGGGGGGGTATACAATGAGCAGTTCTTC. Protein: CAWSQRPSGGVYNEQFF.